These 8 T cell receptor beta chains were sequenced from one sample in a study of blood T cell repertoires in COVID-19. TCRdb's table, derived via immunoSEQ multiplex PCR, lists solely in-frame clones and lacks some. The repertoire holds 110,000 to 150,000 clones, with 86% as singletons. The sample consisted of PBMCs or T cells enriched from blood (not recorded which). These receptors came from a man between 45 and 60 years old who had recovered from COVID-19.

The chain combines TRBV23-1 with TRBJ2-7; possibly TRBD1 for D (6 bases). TRBV23-1 has ORF status, its function being uncertain. The CDR3 is 16 amino acids. V lost 4 bases and J 6 bases, leaving 22 bases between the germline ends. The CDR3 coding sequence is TGCGCCAGCAGTCCAGGACAGTCAAGTCCCCTCTCCGAGCAGTACGTC. It specifies CASSPGQSSPLSEQYV.

J is TRBJ2-2 and V is TRBV9; D is unresolved. The CDR3 runs to 15 residues. V was pared by 4 bases and J by 1 base, with 11 bases between. Germline CDR1 SGDLS, CDR2 YYNGEE. The CDR3 bases are TGTGCCAGCAGCTCAGGAAAGATGAACACCGGGGAGCTGTTTTTT. This translates into CASSSGKMNTGELFF. Supplemented by reference TRBV9 and TRBJ2-2, the full variable domain reads DSGVTQTPKHLITATGQRVTLRCSPRSGDLSVYWYQQSLDQGLQFLIQYYNGEERAKGNILERFSAQQFPDLHSELNLSSLELGDSALYFCASSSGKMNTGELFFGEGSRLTVL.

The gene calls are TRBV7-3 and TRBJ2-2; D unresolved. Looked up from germline, CDR1 is SGHTA and CDR2 is FQGTGA. CDR3 size: 13 residues. The V end was cut by 5 bases, the J end by 5 bases, with 9 bases between. This CDR3 reads CASSNYNTGELFF. CDR3 DNA sequence: TGTGCCAGCAGCAACTACAATACCGGGGAGCTGTTTTTT.

The rearrangement joins TRBV2 to TRBJ1-2; a possible D gene is TRBD1 (5 bases). The V end was cut by 8 bases, the J end by 3 bases, with 19 bases between. Germline V gene data show CDR1 as SNHLY and CDR2 as FYNNEI. The CDR3 is made up of 15 amino acids. In DNA, the CDR3 is TGTGCCAGCTTTTGGGGGGGAGTCAGCTACTATGGCTACACCTTC. Translating gives CASFWGGVSYYGYTF.

This clone was picked up a small number of times. The rearrangement joins TRBV2 to TRBJ2-3, with 11 bases that match TRBD2. This CDR3 spans 17 amino acids. J was trimmed by 2 bases and V by 6 bases; bases with no gene match: 10. Germline CDR1 is SNHLY and CDR2 is FYNNEI. The CDR3 DNA follows: TGTGCCAGCAGGGTTCCCATTAGCGGGGGGGCCACAGATACGCAGTATTTT. It encodes CASRVPISGGATDTQYF.

V and J are TRBV2 and TRBJ2-3, with 9 positions matching TRBD2. Germline CDR1 reads SNHLY; CDR2 reads FYNNEI. The trim removed 7 bases at V and 2 bases at J, leaving 13 bases unmatched. The CDR3 length is 17 residues. This CDR3 is CASTLRGLAQNTDTQYF. In DNA, the CDR3 is TGTGCCAGCACCCTTCGCGGACTAGCGCAAAACACAGATACGCAGTATTTT.

This clone came up once. The rearrangement joins TRBV21-1 to TRBJ2-2; the DNA was not compared with TRBD2, the D call given in the table. TRBV21-1 is designated a pseudogene. The CDR3 has 16 residues. The CDR3 coding sequence is TGTGCCAGCAGCACCTGGACTAGCGGGAACACCGGGGAGCTGTTTTTT. Translating it yields CASSTWTSGNTGELFF.

The V call is TRBV29-1, the J call TRBJ2-2; D perhaps matches TRBD1 (5 bases). CDR3 size: 12 residues. Germline CDR1 SQVTM, CDR2 ANQGSEA. V was shortened by 6 bases and J by 6 bases, with 11 bases between the two germline ends. The CDR3 region has the DNA TGCAGCGTCGATTCCAGGGCCGGGGAGCTGTTTTTT. Its protein is CSVDSRAGELFF.